This TCR beta chain is drawn from a study of blood T cell repertoires in COVID-19 (dated by TCRdb to 2020 to 2021). Some background on the complete study: Collaborator samples came from the United States, Italy and Spain and covered acute and convalescent phases of COVID-19. The prospective study material was composed of cDNA or gDNA derived from T cells, B-cell-depleted T cells, or PBMCs. The dataset comprised deeply sampled blood TCRbeta repertoires from subjects exposed to, actively infected with, or recovered from COVID-19. The repertoires were released in a freely available public database intended as a resource for research on the immune response to SARS-CoV-2. Samples were obtained from the ongoing ImmuneRACE study (first 160 participants) and from over 1,000 subjects provided by 6 global collaborators. Nearly every sample came with metadata listing a de-identified subject ID, COVID-19 status, age in years and sex. Where HLA class I and class II types were available, the types were taken from metadata supplied by the sample provider, not from assay-based typing.

About this clone: The antigen it recognizes is unknown. The sample holds no much larger clone one base away, and base qualities are not on file.

Looking up the germline V gene yields CDR1 LGHNT and CDR2 FRNRAP. There are 14 amino acids in the CDR3, from cysteine to phenylalanine inclusive. Of all the DNA, just the CDR3 is kept, 42 bases in frame from base 1. For this chain, trimming is 5 bases at the V end and 5 bases at the J end, and the number of junction bases without a gene match is 7. Overall study results and their limits: The amount of clinical and demographic metadata varied by source and participant and was provided uncurated.

TCRbeta CDR3 regions were amplified from genomic DNA by means of the immunoSEQ Assay, a bias-controlled multiplex PCR. Per the original workflow: Nucleated cell counts per sample were estimated from amplification of reference gene primers within the assay. Sequence reads were collapsed and filtered to measure the absolute abundance of every unique TCRbeta CDR3 rearrangement. For each sample, productive Simpson clonality was calculated as the square root of Simpson's diversity index over productive rearrangements. This is the immuneACCESS table as TCRdb keeps it, with only in-frame sequences that have V and J called. A part of the clones is gone; compared with another copy, unresolved V genes explain less than half, and the rest is unexplained. V and J calls and clone size follow that table, whereas D and trimming were derived from the DNA. The sample table holds some 190,000 clones, of which over 75% were seen once. Of the sample, 4.3% falls within the top ten clones.

Participants in the prospective study were enrolled through a virtual design, were aged roughly 18 to 100 years, and lived in 24 United States geographic areas. Cohort assignment in the prospective study relied on participant-reported clinical history from a screening survey and a study questionnaire. Each participant in the prospective study had whole blood, serum and a nasopharyngeal or oropharyngeal swab collected by mobile phlebotomists. Over a roughly 2-month period, participants in the prospective study had the option of providing additional blood draws and questionnaires. Before DNA extraction, prospective study blood samples were shipped either frozen or at room temperature.

The sequence came from a man aged 30 to 45 with acute COVID-19. Sequenced sample: PBMCs or T cells enriched from blood (not recorded which). This receptor chain uses TRBV12-5 and TRBJ2-5; 8 bases in the middle match TRBD1. The sequence in DNA is TGTGCTAGTGGTGAAAGGACAGGGATTGAGACCCAGTACTTC. This gives the protein CASGERTGIETQYF.